This entry concerns a single TCR beta chain. V lost 9 bases to trimming and J lost 1 base, with 12 bases between them. The CDR3 length is 13 residues. Germline V gene sequence: CDR1 LNHDA, CDR2 SQIVND (reference sequence). This entry comes from a study of PD-1 blockade in classical Hodgkin lymphoma. The repertoire was sequenced with immunoSEQ multiplex PCR; TCRdb's copy has only in-frame clones and lacks some. The table shows around 23,000 clones, with 84% occurring only once. Relapses following autologous stem cell transplantation were seen in all patients, with brentuximab vedotin exposure varying. Magnetic negative selection was used to purify CD4+ T cells from thawed PBMCs. Best responses were complete response, partial response or progressive disease.

Specimen: CD4+ T cells from blood, collected at baseline. This chain links TRBV19 with TRBJ1-1; D remains ambiguous. The TCR sequence derives from a human donor with classical Hodgkin lymphoma. For the CDR3, the DNA is TGTGCCAGCCTATCTAATTCGAACACTGAAGCTTTCTTT. Encoded protein: CASLSNSNTEAFF. Looking up the rest from reference TRBV19 and TRBJ1-1 gives the full variable domain: DGGITQSPKYLFRKEGQNVTLSCEQNLNHDAMYWYRQDPGQGLRLIYYSQIVNDFQKGDIAEGYSVSREKKESFPLTVTSAQKNPTAFYLCASLSNSNTEAFFGQGTRLTVV.